Listed here are 23 T cell receptor beta chains from one sample, sequenced in a study of T cells in Graves' hyperthyroidism and ophthalmopathy. There were TCR beta CDR3 regions amplified from RNA transcripts. During a first-round RT-PCR of the TCR CDR3, the HTBI primer set was used. TCRdb recomputed calls from the multiplex PCR reads with MiXCR, one row per CDR3 protein. In the table there are 550,000 to 800,000 distinct CDR3 sequences, approximately 15% of which are singletons. The specimen sequenced was blood. The source of these receptors is a man aged 45-65 years with Graves' hyperthyroidism.

This sequence joins TRBV9 and TRBJ1-3; D gene ambiguous. The CDR3 length is 15 residues. From germline, CDR1 is SGDLS and CDR2 YYNGEE. V was cut by 0 bases and J by 0 bases, with 7 bases left in between. In DNA, the CDR3 is TGTGCCAGCAGCGTAGATCTGTTCTCTGGAAACACCATATATTTT. Its protein product is CASSVDLFSGNTIYF.

This clonotype was detected many times. V usage is TRBV28 and J usage is TRBJ1-1; 8 nucleotides line up with TRBD1. Per germline, CDR1 MDHEN and CDR2 SYDVKM. The length of the CDR3 is 18 residues. Germline trimming cut 9 bases from V and 3 bases from J; bases unmatched to any gene: 21. The DNA for the CDR3 is TGTGCCAGTCACGGTGGCGACAGGGGTTTATCGTGGGACACTGAAGCTTTCTTT. Protein product: CASHGGDRGLSWDTEAFF.

J is TRBJ2-5 and V is TRBV5-1; 8 nucleotides agree with TRBD2. With 4 bases clipped from V and 1 base from J, the junction kept 3 bases outside the gene matches. The CDR3 length is 14 residues. Germline V gene lookup returns CDR1 SGHRS and CDR2 YFSETQ. CDR3 in amino acids: CASSISGVQETQYF. CDR3 DNA sequence: TGCGCCAGCAGCATTAGCGGGGTCCAAGAGACCCAGTACTTC.

The chain has TRBV25-1 and TRBJ2-3; possibly TRBD1 or TRBD2 for D (5 bases each). Germline CDR1 and CDR2: MGHDK and SYGVNS. This CDR3 is built from 14 residues. V dropped 2 bases and J dropped 3 bases, with 9 bases sitting between them. The DNA of the CDR3 is TGTGCCAGCAGTGAAGGGACGGATACAGATACGCAGTATTTT. Translated: CASSEGTDTDTQYF.

The CDR3 region has the DNA TGTGCCAGCAGTGAGGAGTTTGACTATGGCTACACCTTC. Its protein is CASSEEFDYGYTF. The chain combines TRBV6-1 with TRBJ1-2; D not resolved. The V gene lost 3 bases and the J gene lost 3 bases, with 8 bases spanning the gap. The CDR3 loop spans 13 amino acids. Germline values: CDR1 MNHNS, CDR2 SASEGT.

V is TRBV3-1 and J is TRBJ2-3; D unresolved. This CDR3 spans 12 amino acids. Germline CDR1 reads LGHDT; CDR2 reads YNNKEL (reference sequence). With 7 bases removed from V and 1 base from J, the gap between germline ends came to 6 bases. The CDR3 protein is CASTLGTDTQYF. CDR3 coding DNA: TGTGCCAGCACTCTGGGCACAGATACGCAGTATTTT.

The chain employs TRBV27 and TRBJ2-7; the match to TRBD2 covers 10 bases. The CDR3 is made up of 16 amino acids. Germline loops: CDR1 MNHEY, CDR2 SMNVEV (reference sequence). Trimming at V came to 0 bases and at J to 7 bases, leaving 9 bases not matched to a gene. The CDR3 is CASSLSTLAGAGEQYF. In nucleotides, the CDR3 is TGTGCCAGCAGTTTATCGACTCTAGCGGGAGCGGGGGAGCAGTACTTC.

In regard to this clonotype: This could be a read error, since a much larger clone is one nucleotide away. CDR3 bases: TGTGCCTGGACCCTCGGAGGGGTTGGTGAAAAACCGTTTTTT. As protein: CAWTLGGVGEKPFF. The V and J genes are TRBV30 and TRBJ1-4; the D gene is possibly TRBD1 (5 bases). The V gene's germline CDR1 is GTSNPN and CDR2 SVGIG (reference sequence). The CDR3 extends over 14 amino acids.

The chain recombines TRBV7-9 with TRBJ2-1; 14 bases match TRBD2. The CDR3 consists of 19 residues. V shed 1 base and J 5 bases; nucleotides not matched to a gene: 10. The germline V gene encodes CDR1 SEHNR and CDR2 FQNEAQ (reference sequence). The CDR3 DNA reads TGTGCCAGCAGCTTAGTAGGGACTAGCGGGAGTAAGTTTCACAATGAGCAGTTCTTC. Its translation: CASSLVGTSGSKFHNEQFF.

This clonotype was counted ten times or more. The chain links TRBV2 to TRBJ2-2; the D gene is possibly TRBD1 (6 bases). V was pared by 6 bases and J by 4 bases, with 12 bases between. CDR3 length: 14 residues. Germline V gene sequence: CDR1 SNHLY, CDR2 FYNNEI. CDR3 region: CASSGMGATGELFF. CDR3 bases: TGTGCCAGCAGCGGGATGGGGGCCACCGGGGAGCTGTTTTTT.

This clonotype has only a few counts. V is TRBV4-1 and J is TRBJ2-7; 11 bases agree with TRBD2. This CDR3 is built from 16 residues. Germline CDR1 is MGHRA and CDR2 is YSYEKL. V lost 2 bases, J lost 4 bases, and 7 bases stayed unmatched. Here the CDR3 DNA reads TGCGCCAGCAGCCAACGACTAGCGGGGTCGGGGTACGAGCAGTACTTC. Protein product: CASSQRLAGSGYEQYF.

This clonotype was picked up many times. V is TRBV6-1 and J is TRBJ2-7, with D perhaps matching TRBD2 (5 bases). This CDR3 has 10 amino acids. CDR1 MNHNS and CDR2 SASEGT come from the germline V gene. Trimming took 10 bases from V and 3 from J, leaving 7 bases between them. The CDR3 sequence: CATRDYEQYF. The CDR3 bases are TGTGCCACTCGGGACTACGAGCAGTACTTC.

The chain couples TRBV11-2 to TRBJ2-1; 7 nucleotides align to TRBD2. This CDR3 is built from 14 residues. V was pared by 6 bases and J by 1 base, with 3 bases of the junction left unmatched. Germline V gene data show CDR1 as SGHAT and CDR2 as FQNNGV. CDR3: CASRTGGSYNEQFF. Written as DNA, the CDR3 is TGTGCCAGCAGAACGGGAGGTTCCTACAATGAGCAGTTCTTC. Looking up the rest from reference TRBV11-2 and TRBJ2-1 gives the full variable domain: EAGVAQSPRYKIIEKRQSVAFWCNPISGHATLYWYQQILGQGPKLLIQFQNNGVVDDSQLPKDRFSAERLKGVDSTLKIQPAKLEDSAVYLCASRTGGSYNEQFFGPGTRLTVL.

The gene calls are TRBV2 and TRBJ2-1; 10 nucleotides match TRBD2. The germline V gene encodes CDR1 SNHLY and CDR2 FYNNEI. The CDR3 is 16 amino acids. J was trimmed by 4 bases and V by 4 bases; bases with no gene match: 7. CDR3 DNA sequence: TGTGCCAGCAGTGTGGCTAGCGGGAGAAATTACAATGAGCAGTTCTTC. It yields the protein CASSVASGRNYNEQFF.

Many counts were recorded for this clonotype. The gene calls are TRBV3-1 and TRBJ2-7; no clear D. The CDR3 runs to 11 residues. Trimming left V 0 bases short and J 6 bases short, with 3 bases between. Germline V gene sequence: CDR1 LGHDT, CDR2 YNNKEL (reference sequence). The CDR3 DNA sequence: TGTGCCAGCAGCCAAGATGGCGAGCAGTACTTC. Its protein is CASSQDGEQYF.

This clonotype was detected many times. This chain links TRBV5-1 with TRBJ2-1; 14 bases map to TRBD2. Germline V gene lookup returns CDR1 SGHRS and CDR2 YFSETQ. This CDR3 is 15 amino acids long. The V gene end was trimmed by 7 bases and the J gene end by 2 bases; junction bases not matched to a gene: 2. In DNA, the CDR3 is TGCGCCAGCGCGGGACTAGCGGGAGCCTACAATGAGCAGTTCTTC. Amino acid sequence: CASAGLAGAYNEQFF.

This clonotype was detected a few times. V gene TRBV30 combines with J gene TRBJ2-5; D unresolved. CDR1 GTSNPN and CDR2 SVGIG come from the germline V gene (reference sequence). Trimming left V 4 bases short and J 7 bases short, with 10 bases between. The CDR3 has 11 residues. The CDR3 region is CAWNTRGTQYF. The DNA for the CDR3 is TGTGCCTGGAATACGCGTGGGACCCAGTACTTC.

This clonotype came up many times. The V gene is TRBV6-1, the J gene TRBJ2-3; unclear D gene. In germline, CDR1 is MNHNS, CDR2 SASEGT. With 8 bases removed from V and 4 bases from J, the gap between germline ends came to 13 bases. This CDR3 comprises 13 residues. This CDR3 is CASYGNHADTQYF. Written as DNA, the CDR3 is TGTGCCAGCTATGGGAATCACGCAGATACGCAGTATTTT.

This clonotype was seen a few times. The chain employs TRBV20-1 and TRBJ2-1; 8 positions match TRBD2. Per the germline V gene, CDR1 is DFQATT and CDR2 is SNEGSKA (reference sequence). V was clipped by 5 bases and J by 3 bases; unmatched bases: 9. This CDR3 comprises 15 residues. The CDR3 reads CSAPPGLEGYNEQFF. Here the CDR3 DNA reads TGCAGTGCTCCACCGGGACTAGAGGGCTACAATGAGCAGTTCTTC.

This clonotype was seen a few times. A much more abundant neighbour one base away suggests this may be a read error. The chain carries TRBV5-5 and TRBJ2-5, with 8 bases fitting TRBD2. CDR3 length: 16 residues. The germline V gene encodes CDR1 SGHKS and CDR2 YYEKEE (reference sequence). This CDR3 reads CAGSLHASGGQETQYF. As DNA, the CDR3 is TGTGCCGGCAGCCTCCATGCCTCGGGAGGGCAAGAGACCCAGTACTTC.

The sample holds many counts of this clonotype. The J gene is TRBJ2-1, the V gene TRBV9; TRBD2 agrees at 9 bases. J lost 0 bases, V lost 1 base, and 17 bases had no gene match. The CDR3 extends over 21 amino acids. CDR1 SGDLS and CDR2 YYNGEE come from the germline V gene. The CDR3 DNA sequence: TGTGCCAGCAGCGTATTTTCTGGACTGGGGGAAGCGGGAGGCTCCTACAATGAGCAGTTCTTC. This codes for CASSVFSGLGEAGGSYNEQFF.

This clonotype occurred many times. The CDR3 DNA follows: TGCAGCGTTGTCACAGACTGGTCCTACGAGCAGTACTTC. Residues: CSVVTDWSYEQYF. The chain carries TRBV29-1 and TRBJ2-7, with D unresolved. CDR3 size: 13 residues. The germline V and J ends were trimmed by 4 bases and 1 base, with 11 bases remaining between them. CDR1 and CDR2 (germline): SQVTM, ANQGSEA.

The V gene is TRBV12-3 or TRBV12-4, the J gene TRBJ2-1, with a weak D call TRBD2 (5 bases). The CDR3 runs 14 residues. Trimming removed 4 bases at V and 4 bases at J, with 11 bases between. This chain's CDR3 is CASSSYRGYNEQFF. CDR3 in DNA: TGTGCCAGCAGTTCTTATCGGGGATACAATGAGCAGTTCTTC.